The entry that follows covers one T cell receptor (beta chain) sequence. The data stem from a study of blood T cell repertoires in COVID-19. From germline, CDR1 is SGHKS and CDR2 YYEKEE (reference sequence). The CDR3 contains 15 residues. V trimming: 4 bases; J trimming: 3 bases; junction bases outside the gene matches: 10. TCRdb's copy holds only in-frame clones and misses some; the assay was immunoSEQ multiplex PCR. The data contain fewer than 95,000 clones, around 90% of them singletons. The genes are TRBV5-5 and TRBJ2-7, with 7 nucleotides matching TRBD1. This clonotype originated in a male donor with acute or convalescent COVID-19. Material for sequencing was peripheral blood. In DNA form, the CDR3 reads TGTGCCAGCAGCGTAAGCGAAGACAGGGTCTACGAGCAGTACTTC. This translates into CASSVSEDRVYEQYF.